This TCR beta chain was recorded in a study of blood T cell repertoires in COVID-19. Turning to the study itself: Spain, Italy and the United States supplied samples that represented acute and convalescent COVID-19.

In the authors' methods: Estimation of nucleated cell counts was performed using reference gene primer amplification. TCRdb's table, derived via immunoSEQ multiplex PCR, lists solely in-frame clones and lacks some. V and J calls and clone size are copied from that table; D and trimming were computed from the DNA. The table lists about 130,000 clones, 86% of them singletons. With 4 bases removed from V and 2 bases from J, the gap between germline ends came to 3 bases. CDR1 and CDR2 from the germline V gene are LGHDT and YNNKEL (reference sequence). The CDR3 is 13 amino acids. The chain employs TRBV3-1 (or the pseudogene TRBV3-2) and TRBJ2-6; no clear D gene. This TCR came from a human donor in a cohort sampled during active COVID-19. The sample consisted of peripheral blood. The CDR3 loop is CASSPPGANVLTF. In DNA, the CDR3 is TGTGCCAGCAGCCCTCCTGGGGCCAACGTCCTGACTTTC.